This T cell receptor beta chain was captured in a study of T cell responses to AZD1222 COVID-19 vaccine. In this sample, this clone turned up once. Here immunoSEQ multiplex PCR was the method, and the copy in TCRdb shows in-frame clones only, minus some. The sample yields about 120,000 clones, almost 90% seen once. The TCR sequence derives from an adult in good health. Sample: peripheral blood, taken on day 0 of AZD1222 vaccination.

The CDR3 sequence: CASSPRTSGRANTGELFF. For the CDR3, the DNA is TGTGCCAGCTCACCACGGACTAGCGGGAGAGCGAACACCGGGGAGCTGTTTTTT. The V and J genes are TRBV18 and TRBJ2-2; 13 bases are shared with TRBD2. The CDR3 length is 18 residues. V dropped 1 base and J dropped 0; count of bases not matched to a gene: 2. The germline CDR1 and CDR2 sequences are KGHSH and LQKENI.